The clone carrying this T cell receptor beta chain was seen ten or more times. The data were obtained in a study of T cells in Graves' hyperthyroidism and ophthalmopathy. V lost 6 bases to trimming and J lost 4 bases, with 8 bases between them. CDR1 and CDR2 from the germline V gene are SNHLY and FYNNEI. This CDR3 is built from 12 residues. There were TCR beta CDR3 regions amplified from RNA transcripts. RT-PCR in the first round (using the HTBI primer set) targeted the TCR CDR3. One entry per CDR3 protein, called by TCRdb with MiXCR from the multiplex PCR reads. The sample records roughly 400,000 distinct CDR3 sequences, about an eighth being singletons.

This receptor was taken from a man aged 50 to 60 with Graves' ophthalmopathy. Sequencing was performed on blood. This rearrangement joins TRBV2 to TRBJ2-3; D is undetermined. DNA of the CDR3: TGTGCCAGCAGAGATACAGCAGATACGCAGTATTTT. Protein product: CASRDTADTQYF.